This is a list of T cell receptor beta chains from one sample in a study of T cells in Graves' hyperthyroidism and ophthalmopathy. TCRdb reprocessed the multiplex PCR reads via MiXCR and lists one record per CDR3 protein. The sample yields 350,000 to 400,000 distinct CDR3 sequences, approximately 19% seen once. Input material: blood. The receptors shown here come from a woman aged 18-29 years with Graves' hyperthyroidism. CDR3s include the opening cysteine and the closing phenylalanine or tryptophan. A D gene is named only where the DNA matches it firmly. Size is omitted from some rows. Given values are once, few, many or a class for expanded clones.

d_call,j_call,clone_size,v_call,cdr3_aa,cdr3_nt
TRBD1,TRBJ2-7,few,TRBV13,CASSLRQGADFSYEQYF,TGTGCCAGCAGCTTAAGGCAGGGGGCGGACTTTTCCTACGAGCAGTACTTC
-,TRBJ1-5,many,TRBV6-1,CASSEVGVGRPQHF,TGTGCCAGCAGTGAAGTTGGGGTTGGCCGGCCCCAGCATTTT
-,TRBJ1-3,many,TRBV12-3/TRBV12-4,CASTTGRQLSGNTIYF,TGTGCCAGCACCACGGGACGCCAGCTCTCTGGAAACACCATATATTTT
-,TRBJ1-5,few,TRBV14,CASSLGPINQPQHF,TGTGCCAGCAGCCTTGGACCGATCAATCAGCCCCAGCATTTT
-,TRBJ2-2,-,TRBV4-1,CASSQEGGGRGHPGELFF,TGCGCCAGCAGCCAAGAGGGAGGGGGCAGGGGGCACCCCGGGGAGCTGTTTTTT
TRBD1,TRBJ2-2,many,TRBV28,CASSRQGDRGELFF,TGTGCCAGCAGTCGACAGGGGGATCGAGGGGAGCTGTTTTTT
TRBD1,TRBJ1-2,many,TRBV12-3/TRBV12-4,CASTSTGDAGGYTF,TGTGCCAGCACCTCGACAGGGGACGCGGGTGGCTACACCTTC
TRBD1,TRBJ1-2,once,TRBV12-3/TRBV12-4,CASSYTTGGTGGYTF,TGTGCCAGCAGTTATACGACGGGGGGGACAGGGGGCTACACCTTC
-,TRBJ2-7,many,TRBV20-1,CSANPLGRNHEQYF,TGCAGTGCTAACCCGTTAGGGAGAAATCACGAGCAGTACTTC
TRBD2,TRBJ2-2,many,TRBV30,CACPRVRGGNTGELFF,TGTGCCTGCCCCCGTGTGCGGGGGGGAAACACCGGGGAGCTGTTTTTT
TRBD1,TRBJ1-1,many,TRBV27,CASSRRGRRTEAFF,TGTGCCAGCAGCCGCAGGGGGAGACGGACTGAAGCTTTCTTT
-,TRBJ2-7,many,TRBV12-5,CASGLEPGTEQYF,TGTGCTAGTGGTTTGGAACCGGGAACCGAGCAGTACTTC
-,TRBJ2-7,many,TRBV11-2,CASSSDSNEQYF,TGTGCCAGCAGCTCGGACAGCAACGAGCAGTACTTC
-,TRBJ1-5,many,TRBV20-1,CSATQQGEWNQPQHF,TGCAGTGCTACCCAACAGGGCGAATGGAATCAGCCCCAGCATTTT
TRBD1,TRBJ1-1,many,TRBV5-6,CASRADRGNTEAFF,TGTGCCAGCAGGGCGGACAGGGGGAACACTGAAGCTTTCTTT
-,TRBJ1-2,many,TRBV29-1,CSVSKGLASGYTF,TGCAGCGTAAGCAAGGGGCTAGCGAGTGGCTACACCTTC
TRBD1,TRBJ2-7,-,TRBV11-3,CASSFDGQGSYEQYF,TGTGCCAGCAGCTTTGATGGACAGGGTTCCTACGAGCAGTACTTC
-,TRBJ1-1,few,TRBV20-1,CSASRVEAFF,TGCAGTGCTTCGAGAGTTGAAGCTTTCTTT
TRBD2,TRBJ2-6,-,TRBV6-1,CASSKSPGGIDSGANVLTF,TGTGCCAGCAGTAAGTCGCCGGGGGGGATTGACTCTGGGGCCAACGTCCTGACTTTC
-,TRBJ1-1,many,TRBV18,CASSPRGSEAFF,TGTGCCAGCTCACCACGAGGGAGTGAAGCTTTCTTT
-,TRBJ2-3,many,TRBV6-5,CASSSSRSADTQYF,TGTGCCAGCAGTTCCTCCCGATCGGCAGATACGCAGTATTTT
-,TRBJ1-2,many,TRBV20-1,CSGPQGYTF,TGCAGTGGCCCCCAAGGCTACACCTTC
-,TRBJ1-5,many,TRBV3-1,CASSQDGDQPQHF,TGTGCCAGCAGCCAAGACGGTGATCAGCCCCAGCATTTT
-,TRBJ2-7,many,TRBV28,CASSPQGESKTYEQYF,TGTGCCAGCAGCCCCCAGGGTGAGTCCAAGACCTACGAGCAGTACTTC
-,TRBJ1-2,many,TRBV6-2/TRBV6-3,CASSYAGSGYTF,TGTGCCAGCAGTTACGCCGGGTCCGGCTACACCTTC
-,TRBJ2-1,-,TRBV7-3,CASSSKGTDYNEQFF,TGTGCCAGCAGCTCAAAGGGGACCGACTACAATGAGCAGTTCTTC
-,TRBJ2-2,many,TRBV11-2,CASSLLQGGVGELFF,TGTGCCAGCAGCCTATTACAGGGTGGGGTCGGGGAGCTGTTTTTT
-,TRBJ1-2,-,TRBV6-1,CASSEGASVNYGYTF,TGTGCCAGCAGTGAAGGGGCATCCGTAAACTATGGCTACACCTTC
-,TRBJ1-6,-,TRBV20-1,CSARDSGVSPLHF,TGCAGTGCTAGAGATTCCGGGGTTTCACCCCTCCACTTT
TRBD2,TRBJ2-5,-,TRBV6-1,CASSDLAGPQGTQYF,TGTGCCAGCAGTGACTTAGCGGGGCCCCAAGGGACCCAGTACTTC
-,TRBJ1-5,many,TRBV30,CAWSDSSLQPQHF,TGTGCCTGGAGTGACAGCTCCCTACAGCCCCAGCATTTT
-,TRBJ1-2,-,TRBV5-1,CASSLRGSVDGYTF,TGCGCCAGCAGCTTGAGGGGCTCGGTTGATGGCTACACCTTC
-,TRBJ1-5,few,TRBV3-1,CASSQDRWQPQHF,TGTGCCAGCAGCCAAGACAGGTGGCAGCCCCAGCATTTT
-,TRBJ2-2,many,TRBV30,CAWSVRLPGPTGELFF,TGTGCCTGGAGTGTACGTCTACCAGGCCCCACCGGGGAGCTGTTTTTT
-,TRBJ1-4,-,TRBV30,CAWTGRENEKLFF,TGTGCCTGGACGGGACGGGAGAATGAAAAACTGTTTTTT
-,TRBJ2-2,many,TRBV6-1,CASSPGTWGTGELFF,TGTGCCAGCAGTCCCGGGACATGGGGCACCGGGGAGCTGTTTTTT
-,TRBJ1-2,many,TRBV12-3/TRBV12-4,CASSLWTGYGYTF,TGTGCCAGCAGTCTCTGGACGGGCTATGGCTACACCTTC
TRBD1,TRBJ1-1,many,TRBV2,CASNQMTGVNTEAFF,TGTGCCAGCAACCAAATGACAGGGGTGAACACTGAAGCTTTCTTT
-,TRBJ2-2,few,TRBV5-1,CASSLTEKGNPGELFF,TGCGCCAGCAGCTTGACCGAGAAGGGCAATCCCGGGGAGCTGTTTTTT
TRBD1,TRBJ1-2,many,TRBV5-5,CASSTDREGPGYGYTF,TGTGCCAGCAGCACAGACAGGGAAGGGCCAGGCTATGGCTACACCTTC
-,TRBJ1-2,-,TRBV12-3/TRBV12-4,CASSWRQGYTF,TGTGCCAGCAGTTGGAGGCAGGGCTACACCTTC
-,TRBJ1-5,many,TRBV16,CASSLLGVSNQPQHF,TGTGCCAGCAGCCTCTTGGGGGTTAGCAATCAGCCCCAGCATTTT
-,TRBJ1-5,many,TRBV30,CAWSVPGPNNQPQHF,TGTGCCTGGAGTGTACCGGGGCCCAACAATCAGCCCCAGCATTTT
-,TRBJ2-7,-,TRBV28,CASSLGGVLYYEQYF,TGTGCCAGCAGTTTGGGCGGGGTATTATACTACGAGCAGTACTTC
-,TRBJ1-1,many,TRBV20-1,CSASWVRGYTEAFF,TGCAGTGCTAGTTGGGTCAGGGGTTACACTGAAGCTTTCTTT
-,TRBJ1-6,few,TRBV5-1,CASSLVGSSPLHF,TGCGCCAGCAGCTTGGTGGGTAGTTCACCCCTCCACTTT
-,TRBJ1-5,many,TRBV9,CASSAEGGANQPQHF,TGTGCCAGCAGCGCCGAGGGGGGCGCAAATCAGCCCCAGCATTTT
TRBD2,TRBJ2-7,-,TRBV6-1,CASSEGWLAGFYEQYF,TGTGCCAGCAGTGAAGGGTGGCTAGCGGGATTCTACGAGCAGTACTTC
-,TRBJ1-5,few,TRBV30,CAWSVGGDSQPQHF,TGTGCCTGGAGTGTGGGAGGGGATAGTCAGCCCCAGCATTTT